This passage covers 28 T cell receptor beta chains from one sample sequenced in a study of blood T cell repertoires in COVID-19. Repertoires were generated with immunoSEQ multiplex PCR, while TCRdb's copy carries only in-frame clones and drops some. The table has more than 250,000 clones, roughly 80% seen once. The sample consisted of peripheral blood. Receptors originate from a man aged 60 to 69 who had recovered from COVID-19.

CDR3 DNA: TGTGCCAGTAGTACGGGACAGGTCAACACCGGGGAGCTGTTTTTT. Translated: CASSTGQVNTGELFF. The chain is built from TRBV19 and TRBJ2-2; 8 nucleotides agree with TRBD1. This CDR3 has 15 residues. Per germline, CDR1 LNHDA and CDR2 SQIVND (reference sequence). V trimming: 4 bases; J trimming: 2 bases; junction bases outside the gene matches: 3.

V gene TRBV5-1 combines with J gene TRBJ2-2; D perhaps matches TRBD1 (5 bases). CDR3 size: 13 residues. Germline V gene data show CDR1 as SGHRS and CDR2 as YFSETQ. V lost 0 bases to trimming and J lost 6 bases, with 6 bases between them. For the CDR3, the DNA is TGCGCCAGCAGCTTGGGGGGCTCCGGGGAGCTGTTTTTT. Amino acids: CASSLGGSGELFF. The entire variable domain, with the rest obtained from reference TRBV5-1 and TRBJ2-2, is as follows: KAGVTQTPRYLIKTRGQQVTLSCSPISGHRSVSWYQQTPGQGLQFLFEYFSETQRNKGNFPGRFSGRQFSNSRSEMNVSTLELGDSALYLCASSLGGSGELFFGEGSRLTVL.

The chain carries TRBV18 and TRBJ2-5; 8 bases map to TRBD1. This CDR3 comprises 15 residues. V lost 4 bases and J lost 1; bases outside the gene matches: 5. Germline V gives CDR1 KGHSH, CDR2 LQKENI. Written as DNA, the CDR3 is TGTGCCAGCTCACAGGGACAGGCCCCCCAAGAGACCCAGTACTTC. It is translated as CASSQGQAPQETQYF.

The chain combines TRBV6-1 with TRBJ1-2, with TRBD1 matching 8 bases. Per the germline V gene, CDR1 is MNHNS and CDR2 is SASEGT. The CDR3 is 17 residues long. V lost 2 bases, J lost 6 bases, and 14 bases stayed unmatched. In DNA, the CDR3 is TGTGCCAGCAGTGAATTCCTCCGGACAGGGAATGAAGATGGCTACACCTTC. It translates to CASSEFLRTGNEDGYTF.

This clone occurred once. The chain employs TRBV11-2 and TRBJ1-5; D is unclear. CDR3 length: 15 amino acids. V was clipped by 3 bases and J by 0 bases, with 9 bases between them. Germline CDR1 reads SGHAT; CDR2 reads FQNNGV. DNA for the CDR3: TGTGCCAGCAGCTTGGGTAGCTATAGCAATCAGCCCCAGCATTTT. Translated, it gives CASSLGSYSNQPQHF. Filled out from reference TRBV11-2 and TRBJ1-5, the complete variable domain reads EAGVAQSPRYKIIEKRQSVAFWCNPISGHATLYWYQQILGQGPKLLIQFQNNGVVDDSQLPKDRFSAERLKGVDSTLKIQPAKLEDSAVYLCASSLGSYSNQPQHFGDGTRLSIL.

The V call is TRBV19, the J call TRBJ2-1, with 10 nucleotides matching TRBD2. V dropped 4 bases and J dropped 1; count of bases not matched to a gene: 10. The germline V gene has CDR1 LNHDA and CDR2 SQIVND (reference sequence). The CDR3 loop spans 18 amino acids. CDR3: CASSRASGGPGSYNEQFF. In DNA form, the CDR3 reads TGTGCCAGTAGTAGGGCTAGCGGGGGCCCTGGGTCCTACAATGAGCAGTTCTTC.

The chain carries TRBV4-1 and TRBJ2-7, with 9 bases aligning to TRBD2. V trimming: 4 bases; J trimming: 0 bases; junction bases outside the gene matches: 7. CDR3 length: 16 amino acids. Germline V gene lookup returns CDR1 MGHRA and CDR2 YSYEKL. The CDR3 DNA sequence: TGCGCCAGCAGCCCAACCGGGACTAGCACCTCCTACGAGCAGTACTTC. It codes for CASSPTGTSTSYEQYF.

The rearrangement links TRBV2 to TRBJ2-1; 16 nucleotides agree with TRBD2. The CDR3 length is 15 residues. Germline values: CDR1 SNHLY, CDR2 FYNNEI. With 7 bases clipped from V and 6 bases from J, the junction kept 3 bases outside the gene matches. The DNA of the CDR3 is TGTGCCAGCACCGGGACTAGCGGGAGGGTCAATGAGCAGTTCTTC. Translation: CASTGTSGRVNEQFF.

The gene calls are TRBV10-3 and TRBJ1-5, with 8 nucleotides matching TRBD1. Germline trimming cut 6 bases from V and 6 bases from J; bases unmatched to any gene: 10. Per the germline V gene, CDR1 is ENHRY and CDR2 is SYGVKD. This CDR3 has 15 amino acids. This chain's CDR3 is CAIRSDRAFGQPQHF. The CDR3 region has the DNA TGTGCCATCAGATCGGACAGGGCGTTCGGTCAGCCCCAGCATTTT.

V and J are TRBV5-6 and TRBJ1-4; D call uncertain. The CDR3 covers 16 residues. V lost 0 bases, J lost 2 bases, and 11 bases lay in between. The germline CDR1 and CDR2 sequences are SGHDT and YYEEEE. Written as DNA, the CDR3 is TGTGCCAGCAGCTTGGGACGGGGAGCTACTAATGAAAAACTGTTTTTT. Translating it yields CASSLGRGATNEKLFF.

This rearrangement joins TRBV10-3 to TRBJ2-2; D gene ambiguous. This CDR3 has 13 amino acids. V dropped 4 bases and J dropped 4 bases, with 7 bases sitting between them. The germline V gene encodes CDR1 ENHRY and CDR2 SYGVKD. The CDR3 sequence: CAISGLVTGELFF. DNA of the CDR3: TGTGCCATCAGTGGGCTTGTCACCGGGGAGCTGTTTTTT.

The chain employs TRBV2 and TRBJ2-4; no reliable D call. V was trimmed by 3 bases and J by 4 bases, leaving 4 bases between them. The CDR3 is 12 amino acids. Germline V lookup: CDR1 SNHLY, CDR2 FYNNEI. CDR3 sequence reads: CASSDNKNIQYF. In nucleotides, the CDR3 is TGTGCCAGCAGTGATAATAAAAACATTCAGTACTTC. Drawing the rest from reference TRBV2 and TRBJ2-4, the complete variable domain is EPEVTQTPSHQVTQMGQEVILRCVPISNHLYFYWYRQILGQKVEFLVSFYNNEISEKSEIFDDQFSVERPDGSNFTLKIRSTKLEDSAMYFCASSDNKNIQYFGAGTRLSVL.

This rearrangement joins TRBV9 to TRBJ1-3; TRBD1 matches at 7 bases. The germline CDR1 and CDR2 sequences are SGDLS and YYNGEE. This CDR3 has 17 amino acids. V lost 4 bases and J lost 4; bases outside the gene matches: 14. The CDR3 sequence is CASSPGVGTGVGNTIYF. CDR3 nucleotide sequence: TGTGCCAGCAGCCCCGGGGTTGGAACAGGGGTCGGAAACACCATATATTTT. The full variable domain, rest sourced from reference TRBV9 and TRBJ1-3, is DSGVTQTPKHLITATGQRVTLRCSPRSGDLSVYWYQQSLDQGLQFLIQYYNGEERAKGNILERFSAQQFPDLHSELNLSSLELGDSALYFCASSPGVGTGVGNTIYFGEGSWLTVV.

The CDR3 spells CASSERGVYEQFF. The CDR3 DNA follows: TGTGCCAGCAGTGAACGGGGGGTCTATGAGCAGTTCTTC. V usage is TRBV12-3 or TRBV12-4 and J usage is TRBJ2-1; 7 nucleotides match TRBD2. The J segment lost 8 bases and the V segment lost 5 bases, leaving 6 bases of the junction unmatched. The CDR3 has 13 amino acids.

The rearrangement joins TRBV7-6 to TRBJ2-5; D is possibly TRBD2 (6 bases). The ends were cut back, 2 bases at V and 5 bases at J, with 27 bases in the middle. The germline CDR1 and CDR2 sequences are SGHVS and FNYEAQ. The CDR3 is 19 amino acids. CDR3 region: CASSLSVSGPAQFGETQYF. In nucleotides, the CDR3 is TGTGCCAGCAGCTTAAGTGTTAGCGGCCCAGCCCAGTTCGGGGAGACCCAGTACTTC.

The rearrangement joins TRBV6-5 to TRBJ2-3, with D tentatively TRBD2 (5 bases). V gave up 6 bases and J gave up 0 bases, with 13 bases separating them. Germline CDR1 and CDR2: MNHEY and SVGAGI. The length of the CDR3 is 15 residues. The CDR3 loop reads CASRERDRSTDTQYF. CDR3 nucleotide sequence: TGTGCCAGCAGAGAGAGGGATAGGAGCACAGATACGCAGTATTTT.

This chain uses TRBV12-2 with TRBJ2-5; TRBD2 reflects the table's D call only, with no check against the DNA. TRBV12-2 is a known pseudogene. The CDR3 is made up of 15 amino acids. In nucleotides, the CDR3 is TGTGCAAGTCGCTTAGAACTAGCGGGAGAGGAGACCCAGTACTTC. Protein product: CASRLELAGEETQYF.

This clone was observed a handful of times. V is TRBV7-9 and J is TRBJ1-2; D may be TRBD1 (5 bases). This CDR3 comprises 16 residues. Germline V gene data show CDR1 as SEHNR and CDR2 as FQNEAQ (reference sequence). Between the trimmed V and J ends, which lost 2 bases and 4 bases, there was a span of 17 bases. The CDR3 reads CASSLLALAGPYGYTF. DNA for the CDR3: TGTGCCAGCAGCTTACTCGCGTTGGCAGGGCCCTATGGCTACACCTTC.

V and J are TRBV28 and TRBJ2-5; D may be TRBD1 (6 bases). Germline CDR1 and CDR2: MDHEN and SYDVKM. The V gene lost 7 bases and the J gene lost 5 bases, with 17 bases spanning the gap. This CDR3 is built from 14 residues. CDR3 sequence: CASMLGGRWETQYF. CDR3 coding DNA: TGTGCCAGCATGTTAGGGGGTCGGTGGGAGACCCAGTACTTC.

V usage is TRBV12-1 and J usage is TRBJ1-1; the D call of TRBD1 is as the table states it, not checked on the DNA. TRBV12-1 is termed a pseudogene. The CDR3 runs to 21 residues. The CDR3 DNA reads as TGTGCCAGCAGCCCGCCCTGGGTTTTGTGGCCCGGGGGGACAGGGAATCGCGAAGCTTTCTTT. It codes for CASSPPWVLWPGGTGNREAFF.

The V and J genes are TRBV7-9 and TRBJ1-5; 7 nucleotides align to TRBD1. From germline, CDR1 is SEHNR and CDR2 FQNEAQ (reference sequence). The J segment lost 3 bases and the V segment lost 5 bases, leaving 4 bases of the junction unmatched. This CDR3 contains 14 residues. CDR3 loop: CASSPTGDNQPQHF. The CDR3 bases are TGTGCCAGCAGCCCCACAGGGGACAATCAGCCCCAGCATTTT.

The chain carries TRBV12-2 and TRBJ1-2; the table names TRBD1, a call not compared with the DNA. TRBV12-2 is noted as a pseudogene. The CDR3 length is 17 residues. In DNA form, the CDR3 reads TGTGCAAGTCGCTCCCCCGGGACAGGGAACTTTAACTATGGCTACACCTTC. It codes for CASRSPGTGNFNYGYTF.

The J gene is TRBJ1-2, the V gene TRBV6-5; 9 positions agree with TRBD1. Germline loops: CDR1 MNHEY, CDR2 SVGAGI. The CDR3 totals 13 residues. V dropped 6 bases and J dropped 8; count of bases not matched to a gene: 7. The chain's CDR3 is CASRSGQGRGYTF. For the CDR3, the DNA is TGTGCCAGCAGATCTGGACAGGGGCGAGGCTACACCTTC.

V usage is TRBV7-9 and J usage is TRBJ2-1, with 7 bases aligning to TRBD1. J gave up 4 bases and V 1 base, and 4 bases lay outside the gene matches. The germline CDR1 and CDR2 sequences are SEHNR and FQNEAQ (reference sequence). CDR3 length: 15 residues. The CDR3 DNA reads TGTGCCAGCAGCTTAGGAGGGGGCGGGTACAATGAGCAGTTCTTC. Residues: CASSLGGGGYNEQFF.

This clone has just a few counts. The V and J genes are TRBV27 and TRBJ1-1, with a possible D match to TRBD1 (6 bases). CDR1 is MNHEY, CDR2 SMNVEV, per germline (reference sequence). This CDR3 comprises 15 residues. The V and J ends lost 6 bases and 4 bases respectively, with 18 bases between them. CDR3 region: CASRTGTARGTEAFF. The DNA of the CDR3 is TGTGCCAGCAGGACAGGAACAGCGCGCGGCACTGAAGCTTTCTTT.

Here the CDR3 reads CASSYGGRVNEQFF. In DNA form, the CDR3 reads TGTGCCAGCAGTTACGGGGGGAGGGTCAATGAGCAGTTCTTC. J is TRBJ2-1 and V is TRBV6-2 or TRBV6-3; 7 nucleotides agree with TRBD2. The CDR3 spans 14 residues. V lost 2 bases and J lost 6; bases outside the gene matches: 4. Germline CDR1 and CDR2: MNHEY and SVGEGT.

This chain links TRBV4-1 with TRBJ1-2; maybe TRBD1 (5 bases). Trimming pared 0 bases from V and 4 bases from J, leaving 9 bases between. The length of the CDR3 is 14 residues. The germline V gene has CDR1 MGHRA and CDR2 YSYEKL. For the CDR3, the DNA is TGCGCCAGCAGCCAAGAGCGGGGGGGCTATGGCTACACCTTC. Protein sequence: CASSQERGGYGYTF.

This clone occurred a few times. The rearrangement links TRBV18 to TRBJ1-6, with 7 bases lining up with TRBD1. CDR3 size: 14 residues. The ends lost 3 bases at V and 8 bases at J; junction bases unmatched: 4. Germline loops: CDR1 KGHSH, CDR2 LQKENI. CDR3 protein: CASSPTGWDSPLHF. Written as DNA, the CDR3 is TGTGCCAGCTCACCGACAGGGTGGGATTCACCCCTCCACTTT.